The T cell receptor (beta chain) under discussion was sequenced for a study of cytomegalovirus exposure and HLA in healthy donors. Study observations and caveats: Compared with the roughly 700-donor mean, an Asian-associated ancestry cluster reportedly had fewer N-insertions, according to a later analysis. Specific recognition of CMV antigens was confirmed in vitro for a few chains (all CMV-associated). In a later analysis, V- and J-gene trimming of beta chains associated with a DCLRE1C missense variant, replicated independently. There were some 150 TCR beta chains listed as cytomegalovirus-associated.

On this clone itself: The antigen is undetermined.

This CDR3 is built from 13 residues. Germline V gene lookup returns CDR1 SGHTS and CDR2 YDEGEE. V was cut by 1 base and J by 8 bases, with 11 bases left in between. The study ran its PCR with 60 Vbeta and 13 Jbeta primers. The data were produced by immunoSEQ multiplex PCR, yet TCRdb's version contains in-frame clones alone and is incomplete. The sample has some 150,000 clones, around 80% seen once; the top ten hold 1.4%. V is TRBV5-8 and J is TRBJ2-3; D perhaps matches TRBD2 (5 bases). The sample consisted of PBMCs. This TCR came from a male donor in good health and CMV-seronegative. The CDR3 protein is CASSLLGGGTQYF. In DNA form, the CDR3 reads TGTGCCAGCAGCTTGCTGGGTGGAGGTACGCAGTATTTT.